The clone carrying this T cell receptor (beta chain) was detected once. The sample originates from a study of T cell changes during pregnancy in multiple sclerosis. Repertoires were generated with immunoSEQ multiplex PCR, while TCRdb's copy carries only in-frame clones and drops some. The data contain some 47,000 clones, 75% to 90% of them seen just once; the ten biggest clones take up roughly 8%. This sample comprised CD8+ T cells from peripheral blood mononuclear cells, obtained in the second trimester of pregnancy. This TCR derives from a female donor with multiple sclerosis, enrolled in a pregnancy study.

CDR3 nucleotide sequence: TGTGCCAGCAGCTTAGTATGGACTAGCGGGGGGGCCTCTTACAATGAGCAGTTCTTC. Its protein is CASSLVWTSGGASYNEQFF. The chain recombines TRBV7-6 with TRBJ2-1; 15 bases match TRBD2. V trimming: 1 base; J trimming: 4 bases; junction bases outside the gene matches: 8. The CDR3 has 19 amino acids. Germline lookup yields CDR1 SGHVS and CDR2 FNYEAQ.